This T cell receptor (beta chain) was recovered during a study of CXCR3-negative and CXCR3-positive naive CD8 T cells (dated by TCRdb to between 2018 and 2020). About the full investigation: In total, some 150 million TRB reads were obtained, which works out to roughly 1.5 +/- 0.3 million reads per library. Naive subsets from roughly 5 donors and memory cells from 3 donors were included in the TRBV-TRBJ cluster analysis. Data from fewer than 12 donors, pooled across two independent experiments, went into the diversity and physicochemical repertoire analyses.

TCRdb lists the instrument as NextSeq 550. The Human TCR Profiling Kit (MiLaboratory) was used to make UMI-labeled 5' RACE TRB cDNA libraries. cDNA synthesis used the entire amount of extracted RNA, and PCR amplification then used the entire amount of cDNA produced. The libraries were made side by side, with each library going through the same number of PCR cycles. As for how the authors treated the data: With a minimum of two reads required per UMI, MIGEC and MiXCR pulled out about 54,000 +/- 9,700 unique UMI-labeled TRB cDNA molecules from each library. On average, roughly 40,000 +/- 10,000 functional in-frame TRB CDR3 nucleotide clonotypes lacking stop codons were found per library. After each sample was downsampled to 5000 UMI-labeled TRB molecules, VDJtools was used to calculate diversity metrics such as normalized Shannon-Wiener and Chao1. For the central five CDR3 residues, VDJtools calculated physicochemical properties weighted by clonotype size, namely interaction energy, strength, volume and Kidera factor 4. TCRdb reprocessed the reads; each CDR3 protein sequence makes one entry, and DNA is unavailable. TCRdb, rather than the study authors, made the V and J calls. In this sample's table one finds under 110,000 distinct CDR3 sequences. The ten top clones hold roughly 0.38% of the sample.

Regarding this clonotype: It lacks a known antigen.

Results and caveats for the whole study, not just this receptor: CXCR3 expression partially decreased after cryopreservation, so most assays used freshly isolated PBMCs. Naive CXCR3-negative and CXCR3-positive cells from the same donor showed similar TRBV-TRBJ usage, whereas memory cells showed distinct patterns. Compared with CXCR3-negative naive cells, CXCR3-positive naive cells had TRB CDR3s with higher hydrophobicity (lower Kidera factor 4), lower energy, and higher strength and volume indices. Because surface CD5, which is linked to self-reactivity in mice, was comparable between the naive subsets, TCR interaction strength was also inferred from TRB CDR3 physicochemical properties. Repertoire diversity was comparably high in both naive subsets but much lower in memory CD8+ T cells.

For CDR1 and CDR2, the germline V gene lists MGHRA and YSYEKL. Reading from cysteine to phenylalanine, the CDR3 counts 16 amino acids. DNA is not on record. For each CD8+ T cell subset, flow sorting was done in triplicate, and some 300,000 cells per subset went directly into RLT lysis buffer. To keep memory contaminants out, a stringent definition of naive CD8+ T cells was applied: CD45RO-CCR7+CD27+CD95-. Using standard density gradient centrifugation, peripheral blood mononuclear cells were isolated from buffy coats. Naive CXCR3-negative and CXCR3-positive CD8+ T cells were flow-sorted using a FACSAria III. An RNeasy Mini Kit was used to extract total RNA from the sorted cells.

The sequence links TRBV4-1 to TRBJ1-1; TCRdb's D gene call, TRBD1, goes unchecked for lack of DNA. This TCR was recovered from a human donor in good health. Some clones in this sample may be carry-over from other donors' samples. The sequenced material came from naive CXCR3+ CD8+ T cells from blood. The label giving this sample's cell subset or site can be read as: CD45RO-CCR7+CD27+CD95- naive CD8+ T cells expressing CXCR3 (TNR3+). CDR3 loop: CASSLRGPTGDTEAFF.